This T cell receptor beta chain originates from a study of graft-versus-host responses after intestinal transplantation. Study-wide findings and caveats: HvG clone declines early post-transplant were associated with peak circulating GvH levels. Within the allografts of patients who had graft-donor T cell macrochimerism, graft-versus-host to host-versus-graft clonal ratios were high.

TCRdb's table, derived via immunoSEQ multiplex PCR, lists solely in-frame clones and lacks some. Altogether over 40,000 clones are present, about four fifths being singletons, with the ten largest covering about 0.42%. A note on this clone: The antigen is not known.

Germline CDR1 reads MNHEY; CDR2 reads SMNVEV (reference sequence). V lost 3 bases to trimming and J lost 3 bases; unmatched junction nucleotides: 5. The CDR3 totals 15 residues. The source is a human donor who was the organ donor for an intestinal transplant. The rearrangement joins TRBV27 to TRBJ2-7; 10 bases agree with TRBD1. Source: unstimulated CD4+ T cells sorted from spleen or lymph node cells, taken before transplant. Here the CDR3 reads CASSFTRTGGYEQYF. The CDR3 DNA sequence: TGTGCCAGCAGTTTTACCCGGACAGGGGGCTACGAGCAGTACTTC.